The 15 T cell receptor beta chains below all came from one sample that was sequenced in a study of T cell repertoires in cytomegalovirus infection. Via MiXCR, TCRdb re-called the reads, giving one row per CDR3 protein. The data hold about 260,000 distinct CDR3 sequences, with roughly 15% observed a single time. Sequences were obtained from PBMCs. The receptors originated from a human donor in good health (CMV status not recorded). Some clones in this sample may be carry-over from other donors' samples.

This clonotype has only a few counts. The genes are TRBV19 and TRBJ1-2; a possible D gene is TRBD1 (6 bases). Germline values: CDR1 LNHDA, CDR2 SQIVND (reference sequence). V lost 3 bases to trimming and J lost 4 bases, with 15 bases between them. The CDR3 runs to 15 residues. The CDR3 region is CASSIEQGSPYGYTF. The DNA of the CDR3 is TGTGCCAGTAGTATCGAACAGGGATCCCCCTATGGCTACACCTTC.

This chain connects TRBV7-8 to TRBJ2-6; D uncertain. With 2 bases removed from V and 8 bases from J, the gap between germline ends came to 7 bases. The CDR3 sequence is 13 residues long. Germline V gene sequence: CDR1 SGHVS, CDR2 FQNEAQ. CDR3 coding DNA: TGTGCCAGCAGCTTACCGGTATCCAACGTCCTGACTTTC. Its protein product is CASSLPVSNVLTF.

At least ten counts were recorded for this clonotype. This chain connects TRBV27 to TRBJ2-7, with 8 bases identical to TRBD2. V trimming: 5 bases; J trimming: 3 bases; junction bases outside the gene matches: 9. This CDR3 contains 15 residues. Germline CDR1 and CDR2: MNHEY and SMNVEV (reference sequence). CDR3 DNA sequence: TGTGCCAGCAGTCTTTCGGGACTAGGGTTCTACGAGCAGTACTTC. Translated: CASSLSGLGFYEQYF.

This clonotype was detected a few times. The chain couples TRBV7-3 to TRBJ1-2; 8 nucleotides line up with TRBD1. The CDR3 loop spans 13 amino acids. The V segment lost 6 bases and the J segment 8 bases; nucleotides outside the gene matches: 8. Germline lookup yields CDR1 SGHTA and CDR2 FQGTGA. This CDR3 is CASSFQGARGYTF. DNA for the CDR3: TGTGCCAGCAGTTTCCAGGGGGCGAGAGGCTACACCTTC. The variable domain in full, with the rest retrieved from reference TRBV7-3 and TRBJ1-2, is GAGVSQTPSNKVTEKGKYVELRCDPISGHTALYWYRQSLGQGPEFLIYFQGTGAADDSGLPNDRFFAVRPEGSVSTLKIQRTERGDSAVYLCASSFQGARGYTFGSGTRLTVV.

V and J are TRBV20-1 and TRBJ2-1; possible D gene TRBD1, 6 bases. V gave up 2 bases and J gave up 3 bases, with 8 bases separating them. Germline V gene sequence: CDR1 DFQATT, CDR2 SNEGSKA (reference sequence). The CDR3 has 13 amino acids. CDR3 DNA: TGCAGTGCTAGAAACAGGGTCTACAATGAGCAGTTCTTC. Amino acid sequence: CSARNRVYNEQFF.

This clonotype has only a few counts. The chain carries TRBV4-3 and TRBJ2-2; the match to TRBD2 covers 8 bases. The CDR3 totals 16 residues. Trimming took 2 bases from V and 3 from J; bases not matched to a gene: 5. Germline CDR1 is LGHNA and CDR2 is YSLEER. CDR3 amino acids: CASSQNQLADTGELFF. The CDR3 DNA reads TGCGCCAGCAGCCAAAATCAACTAGCGGACACCGGGGAGCTGTTTTTT.

The CDR3 sequence: CASSRSQTINYGYTF. The CDR3 region has the DNA TGTGCCAGCAGTCGATCCCAAACGATTAACTATGGCTACACCTTC. The chain uses TRBV28 and TRBJ1-2; D is uncertain. The ends were cut back, 5 bases at V and 1 base at J, with 14 bases in the middle. Germline CDR1 reads MDHEN; CDR2 reads SYDVKM. This CDR3 contains 15 residues.

This clonotype was seen repeatedly, ten times or more. The chain recombines TRBV7-8 with TRBJ2-7; the match to TRBD2 covers 15 bases. CDR3 length: 18 residues. The germline V gene encodes CDR1 SGHVS and CDR2 FQNEAQ. Trimming at V came to 3 bases and at J to 3 bases, leaving 9 bases not matched to a gene. CDR3 residues: CASSLGLAGGHINYEQYF. The DNA for the CDR3 is TGTGCCAGCAGCTTGGGACTAGCGGGGGGTCACATTAACTACGAGCAGTACTTC.

The CDR3 coding sequence is TGTGCCAGCAGCGTAACGACAGGGTGGTACGAGCAGTACTTC. Translation gives CASSVTTGWYEQYF. The chain combines TRBV11-2 with TRBJ2-7; 7 bases match TRBD1. J was trimmed by 4 bases and V by 5 bases; bases with no gene match: 8. Looked up from germline, CDR1 is SGHAT and CDR2 is FQNNGV. The CDR3 totals 14 residues.

This clonotype was seen a few times. The rearrangement uses TRBV3-1 and TRBJ2-3, with TRBD2 matching over 12 bases. Germline CDR1 is LGHDT and CDR2 is YNNKEL (reference sequence). The CDR3 covers 15 residues. J was trimmed by 5 bases and V by 4 bases; bases with no gene match: 4. In nucleotides, the CDR3 is TGTGCCAGCAGCCTCAGGACTAGCGGGGAAGATACGCAGTATTTT. Its protein product is CASSLRTSGEDTQYF.

This chain joins TRBV4-1 and TRBJ1-1; no firm D call. The CDR3 extends over 14 amino acids. Trimming pared 0 bases from V and 3 bases from J, leaving 8 bases between. Germline V gene data show CDR1 as MGHRA and CDR2 as YSYEKL. The CDR3 protein is CASSQDLGYTEAFF. As DNA, the CDR3 is TGCGCCAGCAGCCAAGATTTGGGATACACTGAAGCTTTCTTT.

This clonotype was seen a few times. This sequence joins TRBV12-5 and TRBJ2-5; D is ambiguous. V was cut by 3 bases and J by 5 bases, with 13 bases left in between. The CDR3 loop spans 14 amino acids. The germline V gene has CDR1 LGHNT and CDR2 FRNRAP. The chain's CDR3 is CASGLSPAEETQYF. In DNA, the CDR3 is TGTGCTAGTGGTTTATCCCCGGCGGAGGAGACCCAGTACTTC.

The chain combines TRBV29-1 with TRBJ1-1; perhaps TRBD1 as D (5 bases). Per germline, CDR1 SQVTM and CDR2 ANQGSEA. Trimming removed 7 bases at V and 0 bases at J, with 21 bases between. The CDR3 length is 16 residues. The DNA for the CDR3 is TGCAGCGCTCGTCGGGGTGTGGGGGTGATGAACACTGAAGCTTTCTTT. This gives the protein CSARRGVGVMNTEAFF.

The V gene is TRBV12-3 or TRBV12-4, the J gene TRBJ1-2; possible D gene TRBD1, 6 bases. Trimming took off 7 bases at V and 8 bases at J, with 14 bases between the two ends. The CDR3 totals 12 residues. This CDR3 reads CASTREGGGYTF. The DNA of the CDR3 is TGTGCCAGCACCCGGGAAGGGGGAGGCTACACCTTC.

This chain uses TRBV20-1 with TRBJ1-1, with 7 bases lining up with TRBD1. The trim removed 6 bases at V and 6 bases at J, leaving 13 bases unmatched. Germline V lookup: CDR1 DFQATT, CDR2 SNEGSKA (reference sequence). The CDR3 runs to 14 residues. The CDR3 loop reads CSALRGGRGPEAFF. The CDR3 DNA is TGCAGTGCCCTCAGGGGGGGGCGGGGGCCTGAAGCTTTCTTT.